This TCR beta chain was documented in a study of T cells after posttransplantation cyclophosphamide. The method was immunoSEQ multiplex PCR; TCRdb's version includes in-frame clones alone and lacks a portion of them. This repertoire holds some 12,000 clones, and none appear only once. For this clone: Its antigen is as yet unknown.

Cyclophosphamide on days +3 and +4 followed busulfan-fludarabine conditioning and a marrow graft. Whole-study results and caveats: Later post-transplant blood repertoires were often dominated by donor CD8+ memory clones. Recipient CMV seropositivity and CMV reactivation strongly tracked TRB clonality. Skin or GI-infiltrating T cells shared few TRB sequences with blood.

The CDR3 contains 15 residues. CDR1 is SEHNR and CDR2 is FQNEAQ in the germline V gene (reference sequence). The starting material was PBMCs, obtained after allogeneic stem cell transplant with posttransplant cyclophosphamide. This chain links TRBV7-9 with TRBJ2-5, with D possibly being TRBD2 (6 bases). The J call may be incorrect, as the DNA end agrees better with TRBJ2-7. The clonotype was recovered from a female patient aged 40-50 years who received an allogeneic stem cell transplant from a related donor, was CMV-positive, and had acute GVHD only. Among the T cells, some may be from the graft donor. The CDR3 sequence: CASSLAGTVSYEQYF. CDR3 coding DNA: TGTGCCAGCAGCCTGGCTGGGACTGTGTCCTACGAGCAGTACTTC.